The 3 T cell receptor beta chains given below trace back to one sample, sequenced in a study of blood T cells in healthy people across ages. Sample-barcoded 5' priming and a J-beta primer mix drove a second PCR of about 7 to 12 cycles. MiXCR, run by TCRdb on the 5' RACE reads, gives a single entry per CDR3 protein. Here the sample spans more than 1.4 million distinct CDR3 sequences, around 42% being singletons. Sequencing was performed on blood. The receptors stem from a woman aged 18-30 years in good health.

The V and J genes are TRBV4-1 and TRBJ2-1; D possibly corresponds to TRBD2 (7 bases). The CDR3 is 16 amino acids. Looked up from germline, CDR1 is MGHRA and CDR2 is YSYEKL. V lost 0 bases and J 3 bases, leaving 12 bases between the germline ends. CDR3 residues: CASSQEVGGGYNEQFF. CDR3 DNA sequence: TGCGCCAGCAGCCAAGAGGTGGGAGGGGGCTACAATGAGCAGTTCTTC.

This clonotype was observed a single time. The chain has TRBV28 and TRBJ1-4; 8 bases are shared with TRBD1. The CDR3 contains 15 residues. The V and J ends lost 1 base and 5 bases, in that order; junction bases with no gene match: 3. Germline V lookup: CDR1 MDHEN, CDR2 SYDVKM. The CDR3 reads CASSLYRTGNEKLFF. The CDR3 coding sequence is TGTGCCAGCAGTTTATATAGGACAGGGAATGAAAAACTGTTTTTT. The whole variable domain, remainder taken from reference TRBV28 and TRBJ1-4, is DVKVTQSSRYLVKRTGEKVFLECVQDMDHENMFWYRQDPGLGLRLIYFSYDVKMKEKGDIPEGYSVSREKKERFSLILESASTNQTSMYLCASSLYRTGNEKLFFGSGTQLSVL.

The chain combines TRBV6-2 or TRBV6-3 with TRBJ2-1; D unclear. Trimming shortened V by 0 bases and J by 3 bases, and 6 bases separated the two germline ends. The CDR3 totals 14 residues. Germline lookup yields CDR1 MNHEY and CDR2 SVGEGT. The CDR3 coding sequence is TGTGCCAGCAGTTACTCGGATCTCTACAATGAGCAGTTCTTC. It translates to CASSYSDLYNEQFF.